This is a list of T cell receptor beta chains from one sample in a study of blood T cells in healthy people across ages. One entry per CDR3 protein, called by TCRdb with MiXCR from the 5' RACE reads. Here the sample spans about 1.4 million distinct CDR3 sequences, approximately 59% being singletons. Sequencing used blood. Receptor source: a man between 18 and 35 years old in good health. The CDR3 runs from the conserved cysteine through the conserved F or W. Only part of the rows carry a size: once, few, many, or a class if the clone is expanded.

J gene,CDR3 length,clone size,V gene,CDR3 protein
TRBJ2-7,15,.,TRBV7-9,CASSSSGGGNYEQYF
TRBJ1-1,13,.,TRBV14,CASSLVESTEAFF
TRBJ2-1,16,.,TRBV3-1,CASSQVRGASYNEQFF
TRBJ2-1,16,.,TRBV7-9,CASSAPVSGSYNEQFF
TRBJ2-6,16,few,TRBV12-3/TRBV12-4,CASSLFSGDGANALTF
TRBJ2-7,11,few,TRBV29-1,CSVVEGTEQYF
TRBJ2-3,14,.,TRBV20-1,CSARVSVGTDTQYF
TRBJ1-2,14,.,TRBV20-1,CSARGDRDLDGYTF
TRBJ1-1,16,.,TRBV2,CASMSPHRKVNTEAFF
.,17,.,TRBV20-1,CSAGGSGTSGIIGEQYF
TRBJ2-4,16,.,TRBV6-6,CASSYGGAGLGNIQYF
TRBJ2-7,13,.,TRBV5-5,CASSFLDTYEQYF
TRBJ1-5,18,.,TRBV7-4,CASSLILQGRYSNQPQHF
TRBJ2-3,16,.,TRBV15,CATSRRPRGLVDTQYF
TRBJ2-4,15,.,TRBV6-2/TRBV6-3,CASRPSGRAKNIQYF
TRBJ2-5,14,.,TRBV27,CASIFLAGVNEQYF